The 13 T cell receptor beta chains below were found in one sample sequenced in a study of blood T cell repertoires in COVID-19. Produced via immunoSEQ multiplex PCR; TCRdb's table is partial and in-frame only. The sample has about 280,000 clones, approximately 90% seen once. The sequencing input was PBMCs or T cells enriched from blood (not recorded which). These receptors were obtained from a man aged 35-49 years who had been exposed to COVID-19.

The V gene is TRBV7-9, the J gene TRBJ1-1; 7 positions match TRBD1. V trimming: 7 bases; J trimming: 8 bases; junction bases outside the gene matches: 13. Germline CDR1 is SEHNR and CDR2 is FQNEAQ (reference sequence). The CDR3 loop spans 14 amino acids. This chain's CDR3 is CASIAGPGQLEAFF. DNA of the CDR3: TGTGCCAGCATCGCTGGCCCGGGACAGCTAGAAGCTTTCTTT.

This chain connects TRBV10-3 to TRBJ1-1; TRBD1 agrees at 11 bases. Trimming removed 4 bases from V and 1 base from J; junction bases left unmatched: 8. The V gene's germline CDR1 is ENHRY and CDR2 SYGVKD. The CDR3 consists of 17 residues. In DNA, the CDR3 is TGTGCCATCAGTGTGGTTCCCGGACAGGGGGCGAACACTGAAGCTTTCTTT. This translates into CAISVVPGQGANTEAFF.

V usage is TRBV7-2 and J usage is TRBJ1-2; D unresolved. CDR3 size: 13 residues. V was trimmed by 3 bases and J by 3 bases, leaving 8 bases between them. Germline V gives CDR1 SGHTA, CDR2 FQGNSA. The CDR3 spells CASSFWEDYGYTF. The CDR3 coding sequence is TGTGCCAGCAGCTTCTGGGAGGACTATGGCTACACCTTC. The full variable domain, its missing parts supplied by reference TRBV7-2 and TRBJ1-2, is GAGVSQSPSNKVTEKGKDVELRCDPISGHTALYWYRQSLGQGLEFLIYFQGNSAPDKSGLPSDRFSAERTGGSVSTLTIQRTQQEDSAVYLCASSFWEDYGYTFGSGTRLTVV.

V is TRBV27 and J is TRBJ2-1; possibly TRBD2 for D (6 bases). From germline, CDR1 is MNHEY and CDR2 SMNVEV (reference sequence). The CDR3 has 16 residues. The V end was cut by 0 bases, the J end by 3 bases, with 12 bases between. The chain's CDR3 is CASSLSRRRDYNEQFF. Here the CDR3 DNA reads TGTGCCAGCAGTTTATCACGTCGGCGGGACTACAATGAGCAGTTCTTC.

Here the CDR3 DNA reads TGTGCCAGCAGGGAACGAGGGACGGGGGTCGCTGAAGCTTTCTTT. It encodes CASRERGTGVAEAFF. The rearrangement uses TRBV14 and TRBJ1-1, with D perhaps TRBD1 (5 bases). With 6 bases removed from V and 6 bases from J, the gap between germline ends came to 20 bases. Germline values: CDR1 SGHDN, CDR2 FVKESK. The CDR3 spans 15 residues.

The chain is built from TRBV5-1 and TRBJ1-3, with TRBD1 matching 7 bases. The CDR3 has 14 residues. Germline CDR1 reads SGHRS; CDR2 reads YFSETQ. Unmatched junction bases numbered 4, after V lost 6 bases and J lost 1 base. As DNA, the CDR3 is TGCGCCAGCACACCAGGGGGGTCTGGAAACACCATATATTTT. Amino acids: CASTPGGSGNTIYF.

The chain joins TRBV7-2 to TRBJ2-1; D gene unclear. The CDR3 sequence is 14 residues long. Germline assignment: CDR1 SGHTA and CDR2 FQGNSA. The V and J ends lost 5 bases and 5 bases respectively, with 13 bases between them. The CDR3 DNA reads as TGTGCCAGCAGCCAAGGAGTGGGTAACAATGAGCAGTTCTTC. It translates to CASSQGVGNNEQFF.

The chain combines TRBV27 with TRBJ2-5; no clear D. V lost 5 bases to trimming and J lost 1 base, with 8 bases between them. Per the germline V gene, CDR1 is MNHEY and CDR2 is SMNVEV (reference sequence). The CDR3 runs to 13 residues. The CDR3 DNA reads TGTGCCAGCAGTCCACAGACCCAAGAGACCCAGTACTTC. Translation: CASSPQTQETQYF.

This chain joins TRBV24-1 and TRBJ2-1; perhaps TRBD1 as D (6 bases). This CDR3 region has 16 residues. Deletions cut 3 bases from V and 0 bases from J, with 11 bases between. Germline CDR1 is KGHDR and CDR2 is SFDVKD. CDR3 amino acids: CATSDMDRSSYNEQFF. The DNA for the CDR3 is TGTGCCACCAGTGATATGGACAGATCCTCCTACAATGAGCAGTTCTTC.

This clone was recorded once. The V gene is TRBV30, the J gene TRBJ2-1; D ambiguous. The CDR3 covers 12 residues. Germline assignment: CDR1 GTSNPN and CDR2 SVGIG (reference sequence). Trimming took 3 bases from V and 10 from J, leaving 13 bases between them. CDR3 protein: CAWSLNSREQFF. The CDR3 DNA is TGTGCCTGGAGCCTTAACTCCAGGGAGCAGTTCTTC. Based on the CDR3 plus reference TRBV30 and TRBJ2-1, the full variable domain is SQTIHQWPATLVQPVGSPLSLECTVEGTSNPNLYWYRQAAGRGLQLLFYSVGIGQISSEVPQNLSASRPQDRQFILSSKKLLLSDSGFYLCAWSLNSREQFFGPGTRLTVL.

The CDR3 nucleotides are TGCGCCAGCAGCCCGGCGGGGTCAGGCACCGGGGAGCTGTTTTTT. Its protein is CASSPAGSGTGELFF. The gene calls are TRBV5-1 and TRBJ2-2, with D possibly being TRBD2 (6 bases). Germline CDR1 reads SGHRS; CDR2 reads YFSETQ. V dropped 4 bases and J dropped 4 bases, with 14 bases sitting between them. This CDR3 comprises 15 residues.

The CDR3 spells CAWANRDRGRPYEQYF. CDR3 in DNA: TGTGCCTGGGCGAACCGGGACAGGGGTCGTCCCTACGAGCAGTACTTC. The chain recombines TRBV30 with TRBJ2-7, with 10 bases identical to TRBD1. Germline values: CDR1 GTSNPN, CDR2 SVGIG (reference sequence). The CDR3 is 16 residues long. Trimming removed 5 bases from V and 2 bases from J; junction bases left unmatched: 12.

In this sample, this clone turned up a few times. The chain employs TRBV5-1 and TRBJ2-7; 9 bases map to TRBD1. CDR1 is SGHRS and CDR2 is YFSETQ in the germline V gene. The CDR3 has 13 residues. Trimming cost V 7 bases and J 2 bases; bases outside gene matches: 4. CDR3 loop: CASGQGSTYEQYF. The CDR3 DNA reads as TGCGCCAGCGGACAGGGGTCAACCTACGAGCAGTACTTC.